The T cell receptor beta chain under discussion was sequenced for a study of cytomegalovirus exposure and HLA in healthy donors. Regarding the study as a whole: According to a subsequent analysis, TCR clusters from the first cohort were inclined to appear together in the 100 to 150 validation repertoires. Rarity characterized most TCR sequences, yet some public TCRs appeared in many donors. TCR beta chains numbering 164 were designated cytomegalovirus-associated.

CDR1 SGHAT and CDR2 FQNNGV come from the germline V gene. The CDR3 length is 14 residues. V was pared by 6 bases and J by 5 bases, with 16 bases between. Profiling relied on immunoSEQ multiplex PCR, and the TCRdb table lists in-frame clones only, not all of them. The data show approximately 150,000 clones, approximately 84% seen once. A word on this clone: Its target is unknown.

This TCR was sampled from a man in his thirties or forties in good health and CMV-seropositive. Material for sequencing was PBMCs. V is TRBV11-2 and J is TRBJ2-5; D gene unclear. DNA of the CDR3: TGTGCCAGCAGTTTCTCCGGAGCTCAGGAGACCCAGTACTTC. This sequence encodes CASSFSGAQETQYF.